This T cell receptor (beta chain) derives from a study of beta chain features in type 1 diabetes. Every isolated RNA sample was fully reverse transcribed, so sequencing captured expressed TCRB transcripts. The data were produced by immunoSEQ multiplex PCR, yet TCRdb's version contains in-frame clones alone and is incomplete. The table records about 250,000 clones, 13% to 15% of them present only once. Regarding the study as a whole: TCRB CDR3 length was moderately but significantly reduced in all four CD4+ subsets of Type 1 diabetes patients. Any HLA-type effect on TCRB rearrangement remained unresolved here. Type 1 diabetes patients showed fewer insertions and more deletions at VDJ junctions.

The ends lost 4 bases at V and 7 bases at J; junction bases unmatched: 5. The CDR3 totals 14 residues. The germline V gene has CDR1 SGHAT and CDR2 FQNNGV. A few counts support this clone. The antigen remains unidentified. The source of this sequence is a woman aged 40 to 50 in good health. The sample was naive CD4+ T cells from blood. The chain is built from TRBV11-2 and TRBJ1-4; TRBD1 matches 8 bases. The CDR3 coding sequence is TGTGCCAGCAGCTACCAGGGGGCGCGTGAAAAACTGTTTTTT. Protein product: CASSYQGAREKLFF.